One sample yielded the 18 T cell receptor beta chains listed below, sequenced in a study of T-cell reconstitution after alpha-beta-depleted transplantation in children. Preparing the TCRbeta library involved the use of unique molecular identifiers. TCRdb re-called the PCR reads through MiXCR, storing one row per CDR3 protein. The sample includes about a million distinct CDR3 sequences, around 30% of them seen just once. Sequenced material: PBMCs, mostly from graft donor cells, taken 360 days after TCRalphabeta/CD19-depleted stem cell transplant. These receptors came from a boy younger than two who had a stem cell transplant for SCID, so the T cells may come from the graft donor.

This sequence joins TRBV4-3 and TRBJ2-7; weak D call: TRBD1 (6 bases). Germline values: CDR1 LGHNA, CDR2 YSLEER. The CDR3 loop spans 17 amino acids. Deletions cut 1 base from V and 2 bases from J, with 18 bases between. In DNA, the CDR3 is TGCGCCAGCAGCCAAGTGTTCAGGACAGACCTTCCCTACGAGCAGTACTTC. This encodes CASSQVFRTDLPYEQYF.

The CDR3 DNA is TGTGCCAGCAGAAAACGGGGACTGAACACTGAAGCTTTCTTT. This sequence encodes CASRKRGLNTEAFF. The rearrangement links TRBV6-1 to TRBJ1-1; tentative D call: TRBD1 (5 bases). The germline CDR1 and CDR2 sequences are MNHNS and SASEGT. CDR3 length: 14 residues. The V and J ends lost 6 bases and 0 bases respectively, with 11 bases between them.

V and J are TRBV12-3 or TRBV12-4 and TRBJ1-6; 8 bases fit TRBD1. CDR3 length: 17 amino acids. After removal of 3 bases from V and 11 bases from J, the junction contained 15 bases not matched to a gene. The CDR3 sequence: CASSFGDRSPREPPLHF. DNA for the CDR3: TGTGCCAGCAGTTTTGGGGACAGGTCACCCAGGGAGCCACCCCTCCACTTT.

The chain uses TRBV6-5 and TRBJ2-7; possibly TRBD2 for D (5 bases). The CDR3 has 13 residues. Trimming took off 4 bases at V and 2 bases at J, with 9 bases between the two ends. The germline gives CDR1 MNHEY, CDR2 SVGAGI. Written as DNA, the CDR3 is TGTGCCAGCAGTTCTTGGACTCCCTACGAGCAGTACTTC. It translates to CASSSWTPYEQYF.

The genes are TRBV5-1 and TRBJ2-1; D call uncertain. CDR1 SGHRS and CDR2 YFSETQ come from the germline V gene. V lost 3 bases to trimming and J lost 2 bases, with 12 bases between them. The CDR3 is 15 amino acids. The CDR3 here is CASSYYRGPYNEQFF. In nucleotides, the CDR3 is TGCGCCAGCAGCTACTACAGAGGACCCTACAATGAGCAGTTCTTC. The whole variable domain, filled in from reference TRBV5-1 and TRBJ2-1, reads KAGVTQTPRYLIKTRGQQVTLSCSPISGHRSVSWYQQTPGQGLQFLFEYFSETQRNKGNFPGRFSGRQFSNSRSEMNVSTLELGDSALYLCASSYYRGPYNEQFFGPGTRLTVL.

The CDR3 bases are TGTGCCAGCAGCCCTGTTAAGGTGGGCCGGTACGAGCAGTACTTC. Its protein product is CASSPVKVGRYEQYF. J is TRBJ2-7 and V is TRBV28, with no clear D. The CDR3 sequence is 15 residues long. Trimming removed 6 bases from V and 4 bases from J, with 19 bases in between. Germline V gene lookup returns CDR1 MDHEN and CDR2 SYDVKM.

The chain recombines TRBV9 with TRBJ2-3; 10 bases line up with TRBD2. CDR1 and CDR2 (germline): SGDLS, YYNGEE. This CDR3 contains 16 residues. Trimming at V came to 4 bases and at J to 2 bases, leaving 7 bases not matched to a gene. The CDR3 protein is CASSPLAGQHTDTQYF. Written as DNA, the CDR3 is TGTGCCAGCAGCCCACTAGCGGGGCAACACACAGATACGCAGTATTTT.

The chain couples TRBV4-3 to TRBJ2-6; D is undetermined. Germline V gene lookup returns CDR1 LGHNA and CDR2 YSLEER. The CDR3 covers 16 residues. The ends were cut back, 6 bases at V and 0 bases at J, with 12 bases in the middle. DNA of the CDR3: TGCGCCAGCAGTTTAGATCGGAGCTCTGGGGCCAACGTCCTGACTTTC. Residues: CASSLDRSSGANVLTF.

The V and J genes are TRBV20-1 and TRBJ2-3; 10 bases match TRBD2. This CDR3 has 18 residues. Germline V gene lookup returns CDR1 DFQATT and CDR2 SNEGSKA (reference sequence). Germline trimming cut 1 base from V and 3 bases from J; bases unmatched to any gene: 13. CDR3 sequence: CSARGRPSGGVGTDTQYF. CDR3 bases: TGCAGTGCTAGAGGGAGACCTAGCGGGGGTGTTGGGACAGATACGCAGTATTTT.

V is TRBV27 and J is TRBJ2-6, with D perhaps matching TRBD2 (6 bases). CDR3 size: 15 residues. Looked up from germline, CDR1 is MNHEY and CDR2 is SMNVEV (reference sequence). V was clipped by 6 bases and J by 2 bases, with 11 bases between them. The CDR3: CASRPREAGANVLTF. The CDR3 DNA reads as TGTGCCAGCAGACCAAGGGAGGCTGGGGCCAACGTCCTGACTTTC.

This chain connects TRBV20-1 to TRBJ1-2; D not resolved. This CDR3 region has 12 residues. Germline V gene sequence: CDR1 DFQATT, CDR2 SNEGSKA (reference sequence). V gave up 4 bases and J gave up 2 bases, with 8 bases separating them. The CDR3 reads CSANDGNYGYTF. For the CDR3, the DNA is TGCAGTGCTAACGACGGAAACTATGGCTACACCTTC.

V is TRBV5-6 and J is TRBJ2-3; D uncertain. CDR3 length: 15 amino acids. The V and J ends lost 1 base and 1 base respectively, with 10 bases between them. Germline V gene lookup returns CDR1 SGHDT and CDR2 YYEEEE. CDR3 sequence reads: CASSLSPGRTDTQYF. The CDR3 nucleotides read TGTGCCAGCAGCTTGTCGCCAGGACGCACAGATACGCAGTATTTT.

V usage is TRBV29-1 and J usage is TRBJ1-4; D is undetermined. The V gene's germline CDR1 is SQVTM and CDR2 ANQGSEA. The CDR3 is 13 residues long. V was pared by 4 bases and J by 0 bases, with 6 bases between. The CDR3 region is CSVGGATNEKLFF. The CDR3 region has the DNA TGCAGCGTTGGGGGAGCAACTAATGAAAAACTGTTTTTT. The whole variable domain, filled in from reference TRBV29-1 and TRBJ1-4, reads SAVISQKPSRDICQRGTSLTIQCQVDSQVTMMFWYRQQPGQSLTLIATANQGSEATYESGFVIDKFPISRPNLTFSTLTVSNMSPEDSSIYLCSVGGATNEKLFFGSGTQLSVL.

This clonotype was observed a few times. V and J are TRBV15 and TRBJ1-5; D remains unclear. V lost 0 bases, J lost 7 bases, and 7 bases lay in between. This CDR3 comprises 13 residues. Germline CDR1 and CDR2: LNHNV and YYDKDF (reference sequence). The CDR3 reads CATSRDQKQPQHF. The CDR3 bases are TGTGCCACCAGCAGAGATCAAAAACAGCCCCAGCATTTT.

The V and J genes are TRBV20-1 and TRBJ1-4; D uncertain. CDR3 length: 10 amino acids. Germline lookup yields CDR1 DFQATT and CDR2 SNEGSKA (reference sequence). With 2 bases removed from V and 5 bases from J, the gap between germline ends came to 0 bases. CDR3 amino acids: CSARNEKLFF. The DNA for the CDR3 is TGCAGTGCTAGAAATGAAAAACTGTTTTTT.

The V call is TRBV10-3, the J call TRBJ2-3; 10 nucleotides align to TRBD2. Germline CDR1 is ENHRY and CDR2 is SYGVKD. V was pared by 5 bases and J by 2 bases, with 4 bases of the junction left unmatched. The length of the CDR3 is 15 residues. The CDR3 sequence: CAISPSGGVTDTQYF. In nucleotides, the CDR3 is TGTGCCATCAGTCCCAGCGGGGGGGTCACAGATACGCAGTATTTT.

J is TRBJ2-3 and V is TRBV11-2; a possible D gene is TRBD1 (6 bases). Germline V lookup: CDR1 SGHAT, CDR2 FQNNGV. Trimming left V 5 bases short and J 0 bases short, with 24 bases between. The CDR3 covers 19 residues. The CDR3 DNA sequence: TGTGCCAGCAGCCCACAGGGAACCCTCCCAAATCTTAGCACAGATACGCAGTATTTT. Protein: CASSPQGTLPNLSTDTQYF.

V and J are TRBV20-1 and TRBJ2-7; D may be TRBD1 or TRBD2 (5 bases each). V lost 0 bases to trimming and J lost 2 bases, with 11 bases between them. This CDR3 is 14 amino acids long. The germline CDR1 and CDR2 sequences are DFQATT and SNEGSKA (reference sequence). The CDR3 is CSARDGTRAYEQYF. CDR3 coding DNA: TGCAGTGCTAGAGATGGGACCAGGGCCTACGAGCAGTACTTC.